This T cell receptor (beta chain) emerged from a study of blood T cell repertoires in COVID-19. The overall study: The study drew acute and convalescent COVID-19 samples from the United States, Italy and Spain. Sources were T cells, B-cell-depleted T cells, or PBMCs; the material itself was cDNA or gDNA.

V was clipped by 3 bases and J by 8 bases; unmatched bases: 7. In germline, CDR1 is SEHNR, CDR2 FQNEAQ (reference sequence). This CDR3 is built from 15 residues. Profiling relied on immunoSEQ multiplex PCR, and the TCRdb table lists in-frame clones only, not all of them. The data show under 35,000 clones, 80% to 90% seen once. The rearrangement uses TRBV7-9 and TRBJ1-4, with 9 bases identical to TRBD1. Sequenced material: peripheral blood. The sequence was obtained from a human donor in a cohort sampled during active COVID-19. The CDR3 DNA is TGTGCCAGCAGCTTCCCCGGGACAGGGTTAGAAAAACTGTTTTTT. It specifies CASSFPGTGLEKLFF. Supplemented by reference TRBV7-9 and TRBJ1-4, the full variable domain reads DTGVSQNPRHKITKRGQNVTFRCDPISEHNRLYWYRQTLGQGPEFLTYFQNEAQLEKSRLLSDRFSAERPKGSFSTLEIQRTEQGDSAMYLCASSFPGTGLEKLFFGSGTQLSVL.